These T cell receptor beta chains were read from a single sample in a study of CD8+CD57+ T cells in acquired aplastic anemia. TCRdb recomputed calls from the reads with MiXCR, one row per CDR3 protein. The data contain a few hundred thousand distinct CDR3 sequences, 50% to 70% of them seen just once; the ten biggest clones take up roughly 8%. The sequenced material came from sorted CD4+, CD8+, or CD8+CD57+ T cells (not recorded which) from PBMCs. The receptors derive from a human donor with severe aplastic anemia or a healthy control (not recorded which). CDR3s include the opening cysteine and the closing phenylalanine or tryptophan. A D gene is named only where the DNA matches it firmly. A row's size may be missing; if present it is once, few, many or a size class.

clone size	V gene	J gene	D gene	CDR3 DNA	CDR3 protein
-	TRBV6-4	TRBJ2-1	-	TGTGCCAGCAGTGACCGGGCAGGAGAGTACAATGAGCAGTTCTTC	CASSDRAGEYNEQFF
-	TRBV5-1	TRBJ2-2	-	TGCGCCAGCAGCTTGGTTCAGGGGATAGGTGAGCTGTTTTTT	CASSLVQGIGELFF
few	TRBV19	TRBJ1-2	TRBD1	TGTGCCACCCGAACAGGGGTCGGCTACACCTTC	CATRTGVGYTF
many	TRBV2	TRBJ1-3	-	TGTGCCAGCCAGGGCACTGCTGGAAACACCATATATTTT	CASQGTAGNTIYF
-	TRBV19	TRBJ2-2	-	TGTGCCTCAAAGGGGTGGGAGCTGTTTTTT	CASKGWELFF
-	TRBV10-3	TRBJ1-1	TRBD1	TGTGCCATCAGTGAGCTACAGGGGGGCACTGAAGCTTTCTTT	CAISELQGGTEAFF
few	TRBV2	TRBJ1-5	-	TGTGCCAGCAGTGAAGGGCAGGGCGATCAGCCCCAGCATTTT	CASSEGQGDQPQHF
-	TRBV7-8	TRBJ2-7	-	TGTGCCAGCAGCTTAGGTGACAGGGAGGGCTCCTACGAGCAGTACTTC	CASSLGDREGSYEQYF
many	TRBV20-1	TRBJ2-5	-	TGCAGTGCACCCGACATAAACCAAGAGACCCAGTACTTC	CSAPDINQETQYF
many	TRBV6-5	TRBJ1-2	TRBD1	TGTGCCAGCAATAAGCCGGGACAGGGGTTGAGTGGCTACACCTTC	CASNKPGQGLSGYTF
-	TRBV6-4	TRBJ1-4	TRBD1	TGTGCCAGCAACGAGGGACAGGGGGCTAATGAAAAACTGTTTTTT	CASNEGQGANEKLFF
many	TRBV5-8	TRBJ1-5	-	TGTGCCAGCAGCTACCAGGGGAACAATCAGCCCCAGCATTTT	CASSYQGNNQPQHF
few	TRBV6-5	TRBJ1-5	-	TGTGCCAGCAGTTACAGTCTTAAGGGGGTTCAGCCCCAGCATTTT	CASSYSLKGVQPQHF
-	TRBV2	TRBJ1-5	TRBD1	TGTGCCAGCAGCGCGGAGACAGGGAGTAATCAGCCCCAGCATTTT	CASSAETGSNQPQHF
-	TRBV15	TRBJ2-7	-	TGTGCCACCAGCAGAGATGGGGATTACGAGCAGTACTTC	CATSRDGDYEQYF
many	TRBV19	TRBJ1-2	TRBD1	TGTGCCAGTAGTATCGACAGGGTCCGATTTCTAGATGGCTACACCTTC	CASSIDRVRFLDGYTF
once	TRBV7-9	TRBJ1-2	-	TGCGCCAGCAGCCAAGATACAGGTAGAAGCGGCTACACCTTC	CASSQDTGRSGYTF
-	TRBV6-4	TRBJ2-7	-	TGTGCCAGCCGCCGGGACTACGAGCAGTACTTC	CASRRDYEQYF
once	TRBV28	TRBJ1-4	-	TGTGCCAGCAGTACGCAGGGGAGAACTAATGAAAAACGGTTTTTT	CASSTQGRTNEKRFF
many	TRBV5-8	TRBJ1-2	-	TGTGCCAGCAGCCCTGAGATTACCTACAACTATGGCTACACCTTC	CASSPEITYNYGYTF
many	TRBV7-8	TRBJ1-1	-	TGTGCCAGCAGCTTAGGCATAGTAAACACTGAAGCTTTCTTT	CASSLGIVNTEAFF
many	TRBV20-1	TRBJ2-3	-	TGCAGTGCTAGAGATTGGAGAAGGGAGCGAAAGTCGGATACGCAGTATTTT	CSARDWRRERKSDTQYF
many	TRBV20-1	TRBJ2-1	TRBD2	TGCAGTGCCAAAAACCCTAGCGGGGTAAACAATGAGCAGTTCTTC	CSAKNPSGVNNEQFF
-	TRBV2	TRBJ2-5	-	TGTGCCAGCAGTGACTGGGGGCAGGGTGCACAGACCCAGTACTTC	CASSDWGQGAQTQYF
-	TRBV9	TRBJ1-1	TRBD1	TGTGCCAGCAGCGCCTTGACAGGGACTGAAGCTTTCTTT	CASSALTGTEAFF
-	TRBV10-3	TRBJ2-1	-	TGTGCCATCAGTGAGTTTTTTGGTGAGCAGTTCTTC	CAISEFFGEQFF
many	TRBV10-3	TRBJ2-2	TRBD1	TGTGCCATCAGTGAAGGGACAGGGGGAGAAACCGGGGAGCTGTTTTTT	CAISEGTGGETGELFF
-	TRBV5-6	TRBJ1-6	-	TGTGCCAGCGGAAGTCAGGGTACCCTCCCCCTCCACTTT	CASGSQGTLPLHF
-	TRBV10-3	TRBJ1-6	-	TGTGCCATCAGTGACGGCACCGAATATAATTCACCCCTCCACTTT	CAISDGTEYNSPLHF
-	TRBV20-1	TRBJ2-3	-	TGCAGTGCCGGTGCGATCACAGATACGCAGTATTTT	CSAGAITDTQYF
many	TRBV19	TRBJ2-2	TRBD1	TGTGCCAGTAGCTACAGGGGGGGGGAGCTGTTTTTT	CASSYRGGELFF
many	TRBV4-3	TRBJ2-1	TRBD2	TGCGCCAGCAGCCCCGGACTAGCGACCTACAATGAGCAGTTCTTC	CASSPGLATYNEQFF
few	TRBV9	TRBJ2-1	TRBD2	TGTGCCAGCAGCGTACTAGCGGGGGGGCAGTTCTTC	CASSVLAGGQFF
-	TRBV2	TRBJ2-7	TRBD2	TGTGCCAGCCACGGGACTAGCGGGAACTACGAGCAGTACTTC	CASHGTSGNYEQYF
-	TRBV6-9	TRBJ2-3	-	TGTGCCATCAGCAAGACGGACCCTCCGGCGACCTCTGATACGCAGTATTTT	CAISKTDPPATSDTQYF
many	TRBV20-1	TRBJ2-2	TRBD2	TGCAGGGAAGAGCGGGGGGCCCTAACCGGGGAGCTGTTTTTT	CREERGALTGELFF
-	TRBV5-4	TRBJ2-5	-	TGCGCCAGCAGCTGGGGGGACAGCTCTGGGGAGACCCAGTACTTC	CASSWGDSSGETQYF
-	TRBV4-1	TRBJ2-3	-	TGCGCCAGCAGCCAAGATTTTGGCTCCACAGATACGCAGTATTTT	CASSQDFGSTDTQYF
many	TRBV7-9	TRBJ1-1	-	TGTGCCAGCAGCCTGCAACAGGGACAAGCTTTCTTT	CASSLQQGQAFF
-	TRBV2	TRBJ1-2	-	TGTGCCAGCAGCCCAGGGGAGGACTATGGCTACACCTTC	CASSPGEDYGYTF
-	TRBV13	TRBJ2-3	TRBD2	TGTGCCAGCAGTGGGCGGGAGGGCACAGATACGCAGTATTTT	CASSGREGTDTQYF
-	TRBV2	TRBJ2-1	-	TGTGCCAGCAGTCTAAAGGTGGAGCAGTTCTTC	CASSLKVEQFF
-	TRBV19	TRBJ1-1	-	TGTGCCAGTAGTACGACGGGCCTGAACACTGAAGCTTTCTTT	CASSTTGLNTEAFF
-	TRBV6-5	TRBJ1-1	-	TGTGCCAGCAGTTACCTCCGATCGGGCGGGAACACTGAAGCTTTCTTT	CASSYLRSGGNTEAFF
-	TRBV5-1	TRBJ2-7	-	TGTGCCAGCAGCTTGGGTCCCCGTCGGGGCGAGCAGTACTTC	CASSLGPRRGEQYF
-	TRBV29-1	TRBJ2-5	TRBD1	TGCAGCGATATCCCGGGACAGGGATTAGAGACCCAGTACTTC	CSDIPGQGLETQYF
-	TRBV7-2	TRBJ2-1	TRBD2	TGTGCCAGCAGCTTAGCGCGGCGGGGGGGGAACAATGAGCAGTTCTTC	CASSLARRGGNNEQFF
-	TRBV10-2	TRBJ2-7	TRBD2	TGCGCCACCTACGGGACTAGCGGGAGAATGGCCGACGAGCAGTACTTC	CATYGTSGRMADEQYF
-	TRBV9	TRBJ1-5	TRBD1	TGTGCCAGCAGCGTCTATCCGGACAGGGACAATCAGCCCCAGCATTTT	CASSVYPDRDNQPQHF
-	TRBV20-1	TRBJ1-2	TRBD1	TGCAGTGCTAGGTGGGACAGGGATTATGGCTACACCTTC	CSARWDRDYGYTF
few	TRBV19	TRBJ1-6	-	TGTGCCAGTAGTATCGGACAGTCGGAAAATTCACCCCTCCACTTT	CASSIGQSENSPLHF
many	TRBV19	TRBJ1-1	-	TGTGCCAGTAGTATGAGGGGCGTGAACACTGAAGCTTTCTTT	CASSMRGVNTEAFF
many	TRBV25-1	TRBJ2-1	-	TGTGCCAGCAGTGAAGATTCAGTAGGGACACGCTCCTACAATGAGCAGTTCTTC	CASSEDSVGTRSYNEQFF